The 2 T cell receptor beta chains in this list originate from one sample, sequenced in a study of T cells in Graves' hyperthyroidism and ophthalmopathy. TCR beta CDR3 regions were amplified from RNA transcripts. Carried out on the TCR CDR3, a first-round RT-PCR used the HTBI primer set. In TCRdb, the multiplex PCR reads were re-called with MiXCR into one record per CDR3 protein. This table has roughly 240,000 distinct CDR3 sequences, about 16% appearing once. The sequenced sample consisted of blood. All receptors come from a woman aged 18-29 years with Graves' ophthalmopathy.

There are many counts of this clonotype. The V gene is TRBV5-6, the J gene TRBJ2-1, with 13 nucleotides matching TRBD2. The CDR3 extends over 18 amino acids. Trimming at V came to 4 bases and at J to 4 bases, leaving 11 bases not matched to a gene. Germline V lookup: CDR1 SGHDT, CDR2 YYEEEE. The CDR3 loop reads CASSTRRLAGGQYNEQFF. The CDR3, as DNA: TGTGCCAGCAGCACCAGGAGACTAGCGGGGGGTCAATACAATGAGCAGTTCTTC.

The sample holds many counts of this clonotype. The genes are TRBV9 and TRBJ2-5, with 8 positions matching TRBD2. Germline V gene sequence: CDR1 SGDLS, CDR2 YYNGEE. This CDR3 has 17 residues. V was clipped by 4 bases and J by 1 base; unmatched bases: 12. Here the CDR3 reads CASSPPRVAGPQETQYF. CDR3 sequence (DNA): TGTGCCAGCAGCCCCCCCCGAGTAGCGGGGCCCCAAGAGACCCAGTACTTC. Supplemented by reference TRBV9 and TRBJ2-5, the full variable domain reads DSGVTQTPKHLITATGQRVTLRCSPRSGDLSVYWYQQSLDQGLQFLIQYYNGEERAKGNILERFSAQQFPDLHSELNLSSLELGDSALYFCASSPPRVAGPQETQYFGPGTRLLVL.